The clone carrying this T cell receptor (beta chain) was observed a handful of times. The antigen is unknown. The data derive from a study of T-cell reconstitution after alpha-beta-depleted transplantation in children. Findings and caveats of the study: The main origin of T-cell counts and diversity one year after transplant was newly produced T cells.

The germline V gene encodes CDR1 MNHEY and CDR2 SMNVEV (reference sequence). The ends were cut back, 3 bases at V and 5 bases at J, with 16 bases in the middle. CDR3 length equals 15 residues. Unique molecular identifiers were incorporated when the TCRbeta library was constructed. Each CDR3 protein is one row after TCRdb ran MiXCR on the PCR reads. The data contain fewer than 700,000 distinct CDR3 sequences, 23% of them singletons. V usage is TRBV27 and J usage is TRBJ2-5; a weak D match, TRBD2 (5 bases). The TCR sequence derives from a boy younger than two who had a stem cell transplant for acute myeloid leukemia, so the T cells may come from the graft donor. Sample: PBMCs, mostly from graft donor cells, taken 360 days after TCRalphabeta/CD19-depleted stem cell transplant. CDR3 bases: TGTGCCAGCAGTTTCGCGACCATGTCGGGGGAGACCCAGTACTTC. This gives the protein CASSFATMSGETQYF.